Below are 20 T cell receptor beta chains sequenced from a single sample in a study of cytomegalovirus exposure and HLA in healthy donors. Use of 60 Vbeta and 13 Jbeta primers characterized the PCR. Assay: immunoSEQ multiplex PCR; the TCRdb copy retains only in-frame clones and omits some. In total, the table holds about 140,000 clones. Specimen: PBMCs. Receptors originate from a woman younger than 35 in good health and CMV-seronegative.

Here the CDR3 DNA reads TGTGCCAGCAGTCGGACTAGCGGGAGCGGGAGAGATACGCAGTATTTT. Its translation is CASSRTSGSGRDTQYF. The J gene is TRBJ2-3, the V gene TRBV7-9, with 13 bases matching TRBD2. Germline CDR1 SEHNR, CDR2 FQNEAQ (reference sequence). V shed 6 bases and J 5 bases; nucleotides not matched to a gene: 8. The CDR3 consists of 16 residues.

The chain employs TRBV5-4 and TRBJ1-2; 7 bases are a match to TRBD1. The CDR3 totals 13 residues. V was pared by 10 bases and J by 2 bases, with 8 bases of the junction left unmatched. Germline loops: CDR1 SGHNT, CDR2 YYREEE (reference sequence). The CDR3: CAQGDRTNYGYTF. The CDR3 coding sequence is TGTGCCCAGGGGGACAGAACCAACTATGGCTACACCTTC. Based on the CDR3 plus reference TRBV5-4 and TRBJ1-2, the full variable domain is ETGVTQSPTHLIKTRGQQVTLRCSSQSGHNTVSWYQQALGQGPQFIFQYYREEENGRGNFPPRFSGLQFPNYSSELNVNALELDDSALYLCAQGDRTNYGYTFGSGTRLTVV.

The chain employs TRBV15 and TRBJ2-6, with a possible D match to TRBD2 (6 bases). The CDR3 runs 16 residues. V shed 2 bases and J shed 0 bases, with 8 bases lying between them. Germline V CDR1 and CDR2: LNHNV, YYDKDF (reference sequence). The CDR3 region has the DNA TGTGCCACCAGCAGACCGGGAGACTCTGGGGCCAACGTCCTGACTTTC. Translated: CATSRPGDSGANVLTF.

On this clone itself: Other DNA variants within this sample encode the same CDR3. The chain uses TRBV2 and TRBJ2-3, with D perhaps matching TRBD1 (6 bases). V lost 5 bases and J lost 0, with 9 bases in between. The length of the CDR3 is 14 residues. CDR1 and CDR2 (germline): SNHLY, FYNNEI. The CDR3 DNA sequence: TGTGCCAGCAGTCCGGGACAAAGCACAGATACGCAGTATTTT. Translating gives CASSPGQSTDTQYF.

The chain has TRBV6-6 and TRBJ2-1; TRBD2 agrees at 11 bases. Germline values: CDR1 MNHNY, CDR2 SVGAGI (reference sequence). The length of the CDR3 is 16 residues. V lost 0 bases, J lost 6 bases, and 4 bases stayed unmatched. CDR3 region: CASSYSSSGRTNEQFF. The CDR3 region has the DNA TGTGCCAGCAGTTACTCTTCTAGCGGGAGGACCAATGAGCAGTTCTTC.

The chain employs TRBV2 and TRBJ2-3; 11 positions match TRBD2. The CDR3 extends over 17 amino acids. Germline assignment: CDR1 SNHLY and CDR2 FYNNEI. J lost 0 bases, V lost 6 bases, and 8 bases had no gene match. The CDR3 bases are TGTGCCAGCAGAGACAGACTAGCGGGACATAGCACAGATACGCAGTATTTT. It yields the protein CASRDRLAGHSTDTQYF.

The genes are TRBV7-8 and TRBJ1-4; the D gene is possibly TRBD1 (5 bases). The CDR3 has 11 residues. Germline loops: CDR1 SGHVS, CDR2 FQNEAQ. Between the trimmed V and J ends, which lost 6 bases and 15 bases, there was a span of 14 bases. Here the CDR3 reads CASSDRGLVFF. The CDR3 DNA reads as TGTGCCAGCAGTGATAGGGGTCTAGTGTTTTTT.

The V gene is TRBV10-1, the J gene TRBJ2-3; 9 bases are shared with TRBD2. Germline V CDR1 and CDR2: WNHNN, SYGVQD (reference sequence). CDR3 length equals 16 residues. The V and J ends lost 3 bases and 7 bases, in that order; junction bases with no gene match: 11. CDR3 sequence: CASSEVRLAGPNTQYF. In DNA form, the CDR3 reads TGCGCCAGCAGTGAAGTTCGCCTAGCGGGGCCGAATACGCAGTATTTT.

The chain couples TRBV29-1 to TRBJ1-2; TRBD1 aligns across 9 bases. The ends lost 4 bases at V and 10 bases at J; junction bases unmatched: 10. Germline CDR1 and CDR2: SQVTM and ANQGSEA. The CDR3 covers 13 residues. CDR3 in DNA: TGCAGCGTTGTACTCACGGGACAGGGTGACTACACCTTC. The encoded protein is CSVVLTGQGDYTF.

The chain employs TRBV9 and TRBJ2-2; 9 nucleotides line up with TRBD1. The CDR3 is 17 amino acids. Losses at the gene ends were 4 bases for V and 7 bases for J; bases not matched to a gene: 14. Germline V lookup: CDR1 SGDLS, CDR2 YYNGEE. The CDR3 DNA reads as TGTGCCAGCAGCTCACCAGGGACAGGGATAGGAGTCGGGGAGCTGTTTTTT. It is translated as CASSSPGTGIGVGELFF. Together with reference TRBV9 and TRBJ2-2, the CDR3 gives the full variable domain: DSGVTQTPKHLITATGQRVTLRCSPRSGDLSVYWYQQSLDQGLQFLIQYYNGEERAKGNILERFSAQQFPDLHSELNLSSLELGDSALYFCASSSPGTGIGVGELFFGEGSRLTVL.

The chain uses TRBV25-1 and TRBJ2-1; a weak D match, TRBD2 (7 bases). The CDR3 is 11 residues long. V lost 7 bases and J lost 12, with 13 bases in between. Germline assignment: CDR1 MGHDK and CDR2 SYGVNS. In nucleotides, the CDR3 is TGTGCCAGCACCGGGGGGCAAGGGCAGTTCTTC. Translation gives CASTGGQGQFF.

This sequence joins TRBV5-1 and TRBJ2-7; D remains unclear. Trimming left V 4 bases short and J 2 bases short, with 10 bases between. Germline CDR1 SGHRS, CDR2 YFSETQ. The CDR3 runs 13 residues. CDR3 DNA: TGCGCCAGCAGCGTGGCCCCCGCCTACGAGCAGTACTTC. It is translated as CASSVAPAYEQYF. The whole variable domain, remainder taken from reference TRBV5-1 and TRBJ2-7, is KAGVTQTPRYLIKTRGQQVTLSCSPISGHRSVSWYQQTPGQGLQFLFEYFSETQRNKGNFPGRFSGRQFSNSRSEMNVSTLELGDSALYLCASSVAPAYEQYFGPGTRLTVT.

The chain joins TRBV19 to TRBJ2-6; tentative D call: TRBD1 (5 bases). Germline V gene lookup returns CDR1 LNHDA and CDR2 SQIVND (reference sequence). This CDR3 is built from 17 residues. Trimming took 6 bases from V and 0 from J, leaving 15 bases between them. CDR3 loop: CASRAIRQSSGANVLTF. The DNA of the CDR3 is TGTGCCAGTAGAGCGATTAGACAGTCCTCTGGGGCCAACGTCCTGACTTTC.

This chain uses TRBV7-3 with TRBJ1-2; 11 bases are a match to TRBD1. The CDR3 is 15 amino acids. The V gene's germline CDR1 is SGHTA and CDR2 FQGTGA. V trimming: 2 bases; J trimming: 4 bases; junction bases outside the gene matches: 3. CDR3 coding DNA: TGTGCCAGCAGCTTATCCGGGACAGGGGGCTATGGCTACACCTTC. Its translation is CASSLSGTGGYGYTF. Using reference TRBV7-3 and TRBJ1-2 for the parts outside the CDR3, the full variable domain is GAGVSQTPSNKVTEKGKYVELRCDPISGHTALYWYRQSLGQGPEFLIYFQGTGAADDSGLPNDRFFAVRPEGSVSTLKIQRTERGDSAVYLCASSLSGTGGYGYTFGSGTRLTVV.

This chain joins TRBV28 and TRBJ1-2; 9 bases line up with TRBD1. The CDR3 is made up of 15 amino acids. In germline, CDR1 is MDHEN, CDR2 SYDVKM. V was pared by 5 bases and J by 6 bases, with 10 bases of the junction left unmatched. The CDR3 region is CASSLGTGKYNGYTF. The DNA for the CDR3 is TGTGCCAGCAGTCTGGGGACAGGGAAATATAATGGCTACACCTTC.

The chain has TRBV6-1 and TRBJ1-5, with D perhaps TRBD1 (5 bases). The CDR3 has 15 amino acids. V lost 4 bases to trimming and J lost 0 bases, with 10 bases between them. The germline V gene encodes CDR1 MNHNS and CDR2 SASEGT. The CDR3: CASSGGADSNQPQHF. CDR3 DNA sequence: TGTGCCAGCAGTGGTGGGGCAGATAGCAATCAGCCCCAGCATTTT.

The CDR3, as DNA: TGCGCCAGCAGCCAAGAGGGGGGGACCGACCCCAATCAGCCCCAGCATTTT. Protein sequence: CASSQEGGTDPNQPQHF. The chain uses TRBV4-1 and TRBJ1-5; D might be TRBD1 (5 bases). The CDR3 has 17 residues. Germline assignment: CDR1 MGHRA and CDR2 YSYEKL. V was shortened by 0 bases and J by 3 bases, with 15 bases between the two germline ends.

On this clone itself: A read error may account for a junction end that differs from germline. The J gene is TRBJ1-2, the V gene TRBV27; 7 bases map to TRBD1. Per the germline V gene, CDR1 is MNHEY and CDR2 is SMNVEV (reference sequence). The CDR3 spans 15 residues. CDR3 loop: CASSYRPLTGTPIDF. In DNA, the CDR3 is TGTGCCAGCAGTTACCGGCCCCTGACAGGGACCCCGATAGACTTC.

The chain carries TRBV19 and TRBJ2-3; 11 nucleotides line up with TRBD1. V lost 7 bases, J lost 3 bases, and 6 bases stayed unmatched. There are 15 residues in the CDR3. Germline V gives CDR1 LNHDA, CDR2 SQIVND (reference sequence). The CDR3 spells CASTRDRGETDTQYF. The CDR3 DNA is TGTGCCAGTACCAGGGACAGGGGGGAAACAGATACGCAGTATTTT.

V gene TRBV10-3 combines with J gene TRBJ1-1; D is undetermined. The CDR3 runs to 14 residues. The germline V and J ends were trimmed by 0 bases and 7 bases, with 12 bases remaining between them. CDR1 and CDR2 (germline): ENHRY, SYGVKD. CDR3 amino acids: CAISESNSPYEAFF. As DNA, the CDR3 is TGTGCCATCAGTGAGTCGAACAGTCCTTATGAAGCTTTCTTT.